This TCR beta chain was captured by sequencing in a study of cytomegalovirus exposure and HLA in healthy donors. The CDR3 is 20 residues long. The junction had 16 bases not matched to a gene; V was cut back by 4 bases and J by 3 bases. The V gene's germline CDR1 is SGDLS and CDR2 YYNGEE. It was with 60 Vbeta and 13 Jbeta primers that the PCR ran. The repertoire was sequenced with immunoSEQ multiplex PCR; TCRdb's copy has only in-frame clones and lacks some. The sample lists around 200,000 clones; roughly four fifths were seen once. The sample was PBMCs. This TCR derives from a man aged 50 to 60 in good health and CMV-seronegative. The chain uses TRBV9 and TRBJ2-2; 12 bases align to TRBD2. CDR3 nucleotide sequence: TGTGCCAGCAGCCCCCTCGGGGTAGCTAGCGGGGGGGGACACACCGGGGAGCTGTTTTTT. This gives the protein CASSPLGVASGGGHTGELFF.